The sequence of this TCR beta chain was determined in a study of cytomegalovirus exposure and HLA in healthy donors. Study-level results: Across donors, most TCRs were seen rarely, yet some public ones were widespread. It was only CMV serostatus that was available as immune exposure information.

The primer mix had 60 Vbeta and 13 Jbeta primers. Assay: immunoSEQ multiplex PCR; the TCRdb copy retains only in-frame clones and omits some. The repertoire consists of 95,000 to 100,000 clones, with more than 80% occurring once and the leading ten covering 3% to 4%. This clone has only one observation. Its cognate antigen is unknown. CDR1 is SGHRS and CDR2 is YFSETQ in the germline V gene. This CDR3 is built from 13 residues. J gave up 4 bases and V 3 bases, and 3 bases lay outside the gene matches. The chain employs TRBV5-1 and TRBJ1-2; 7 bases are a match to TRBD1. The specimen was PBMCs. This sequence was found in a man aged 25-40 years in good health and CMV-seronegative. CDR3 bases: TGCGCCAGCAGCTACGACAGGGCCTATGGCTACACCTTC. Protein: CASSYDRAYGYTF.